This TCR beta chain was profiled in a study of CD8 T cells in Susac syndrome. Sequencing targeted TCR beta in blood CD8+ and CD4+ T cells. The multiple sclerosis controls were treatment-naive patients, and their relapsing-remitting disease was stable or active. Trimming left V 6 bases short and J 0 bases short, with 9 bases between. Per germline, CDR1 SGHVS and CDR2 FNYEAQ. This CDR3 comprises 15 residues. RNA in amounts of 0.5 to 1 ug was reverse transcribed with random hexamers. Amplification of the TCR beta CDR3 was carried out by immunoSEQ multiplex PCR, which spanned a total of 54 Vbeta and 13 Jbeta segments. MiXCR was run by TCRdb on the immunoSEQ multiplex PCR reads, yielding one entry per CDR3 protein. The table lists 250,000 to 350,000 distinct CDR3 sequences, more than 75% of them singletons.

The sequence was obtained from a human donor with multiple sclerosis. Source material: CD8+ T cells from PBMCs. The chain recombines TRBV7-6 with TRBJ2-6, with unresolved D. The CDR3 DNA sequence: TGTGCCAGCAGGTTATATAGCTCTGGGGCCAACGTCCTGACTTTC. This encodes CASRLYSSGANVLTF.